Listed below are T cell receptor beta chains from one sample, sequenced in a study of control samples from healthy donors and cancer patients. Some clones are missing from TCRdb's copy, which holds only in-frame ones; the method was immunoSEQ multiplex PCR. The table has tens of thousands of clones, approximately 84% seen once. The sample was blood. The receptor set was obtained from a man between 50 and 59 years old in good health. CDR3s include the opening cysteine and the closing phenylalanine or tryptophan. The D gene is left open where the match is weak. Expanded clones get a size class; other rows say once, few or many, or leave the size out.

D gene	V gene	clone size	J gene	CDR3 DNA	CDR3 protein
-	TRBV12-5	once	TRBJ2-3	TGTGCTAGTGGTGTCGGGACGGACCCTAGCACAGATACGCAGTATTTT	CASGVGTDPSTDTQYF
-	TRBV6-2/TRBV6-3	-	TRBJ2-5	TGTGCCAGCAGTCCCACACTGAACATCGGAGAGACCCAGTACTTC	CASSPTLNIGETQYF
TRBD1	TRBV19	-	TRBJ1-2	TGTGCCAGTACCAGGACAGGTGAAGCTAACTATGGCTACACCTTC	CASTRTGEANYGYTF
-	TRBV24-1	-	TRBJ2-1	TGTGCCACCAGTGATGACCTGTTGAGGCAGTTCTTC	CATSDDLLRQFF
-	TRBV7-7	-	TRBJ2-1	TGTGCCAGCAGCTTAGCGATGACTACTGCCTACAATGAGCAGTTCTTC	CASSLAMTTAYNEQFF
-	TRBV6-2/TRBV6-3	few	TRBJ2-7	TGTGCCAGCAGCCCGACCCTCCCAAGCTCCTACGAGCAGTACTTC	CASSPTLPSSYEQYF
-	TRBV6-5	-	TRBJ1-6	TGTGCCAGCAGTTACCGCGGACAGCTTAATTCACCCCTCCACTTT	CASSYRGQLNSPLHF
TRBD1	TRBV3-1/TRBV3-2	-	TRBJ2-1	TGTGCCAGCAGCCCCGTGACAGGGGGGTACAATGAGCAGTTCTTC	CASSPVTGGYNEQFF
-	TRBV9	-	TRBJ1-1	TGTGCCAGCAGCGTAGACGGGGGAAACACTGAAGCTTTCTTT	CASSVDGGNTEAFF
-	TRBV19	-	TRBJ1-4	TGTGCCAGTAGTAAGACAGCGTTTAATGAAAAACTGTTTTTT	CASSKTAFNEKLFF
-	TRBV11-2	-	TRBJ1-3	TGTGCCAGCAGCTTGGACCGACTCTTCTCTGGAAACACCATATATTTT	CASSLDRLFSGNTIYF
-	TRBV18	once	TRBJ1-2	TGTGCCAGCTCACCAAACCGGGACACGGATGGCTACACCTTC	CASSPNRDTDGYTF
TRBD1	TRBV7-9	-	TRBJ2-1	TGTGCCAGCAGCGACCCCATTTGGGGACAGGGAAGCGATGAGCAGTTCTTC	CASSDPIWGQGSDEQFF
-	TRBV5-8	-	TRBJ1-1	TGTGCCAGCAGCTTGTCAATAGTTAGGTGGATGAACACTGAAGCTTTCTTT	CASSLSIVRWMNTEAFF
-	TRBV9	few	TRBJ1-6	TGTGCCAGCAGCGTACAGGGAGACAATTCACCCCTCCACTTT	CASSVQGDNSPLHF
-	TRBV2	-	TRBJ1-1	TGTGCCAGCAGTCAAACAGGGTACACTGAAGCTTTCTTT	CASSQTGYTEAFF
-	TRBV4-3	-	TRBJ2-4	TGCGCCAGCAGCCAAGATGGGGGCGCGACTCAAAACATTCAGTACTTC	CASSQDGGATQNIQYF
-	TRBV5-5	-	TRBJ1-5	TGTGCCAGCAGCTTCCAGACAGGTAGCAATCAGCCCCAGCATTTT	CASSFQTGSNQPQHF
-	TRBV12-3/TRBV12-4	-	TRBJ1-2	TGTGCCAGCAGCTTCGGGGGCTTCAGTGGCTACACCTTC	CASSFGGFSGYTF
-	TRBV5-6	-	TRBJ2-5	TGTGCCAGCAGCTGGGCCGGGACGGGGCTTTGGGAGACCCAGTACTTC	CASSWAGTGLWETQYF
TRBD1	TRBV19	-	TRBJ1-1	TGTGCCGTTGGGACAGGGTTCGGCACTGAAGCTTTCTTT	CAVGTGFGTEAFF
-	TRBV7-2	-	TRBJ1-3	TGTGCCAGCAGCGCCGACGGGAGCTCTGGAAACACCATATATTTT	CASSADGSSGNTIYF
TRBD2	TRBV7-2	-	TRBJ2-2	TGTGCCAGCAGCTTTGGAGCGGGAGGGGTCACCGGGGAGCTGTTTTTT	CASSFGAGGVTGELFF
-	TRBV7-2	-	TRBJ2-5	TGTGCCAGCAGCTTAATGGAGACCCAGTACTTC	CASSLMETQYF
TRBD2	TRBV9	once	TRBJ2-1	TGTGCCAGCAGCGTAGAGATCCAGCGGGGGGACAATGAGCAGTTCTTC	CASSVEIQRGDNEQFF
-	TRBV7-9	-	TRBJ1-4	TGTGCCAGCAGCCCTTGGGACGGTAATGAAAAACTGTTTTTT	CASSPWDGNEKLFF
TRBD2	TRBV11-1	-	TRBJ2-1	TGTGCCAGCAGCTTGGGGACCAGACTAGCTAATGAGCAGTTCTTC	CASSLGTRLANEQFF
-	TRBV20-1	-	TRBJ2-5	TGCAGTATGGACCGTGAAGAGACCCAGTACTTC	CSMDREETQYF
-	TRBV30	-	TRBJ1-2	TGTGCCTGGAGTGTGACATCGGGCTACACCTTC	CAWSVTSGYTF
TRBD2	TRBV2	-	TRBJ2-1	TGTGCCAGCAGAGGACTAGCGGGAAACTCCTACAATGAGCAGTTCTTC	CASRGLAGNSYNEQFF